This T cell receptor (beta chain) is from a study of T cell repertoires in cytomegalovirus infection. Overall study: Shared public TCR beta signatures pointed to both CMV infection and a matching HLA type.

There are 17 residues in the CDR3. V lost 4 bases to trimming and J lost 3 bases; unmatched junction nucleotides: 9. Looked up from germline, CDR1 is SGHRS and CDR2 is YFSETQ. In TCRdb, the reads were re-called with MiXCR into one record per CDR3 protein. The sample records some 800,000 distinct CDR3 sequences, approximately 32% being singletons. Details on this clonotype: The antigen remains undetermined.

This sequence joins TRBV5-1 and TRBJ2-7, with TRBD2 matching 14 bases. The sequencing used cultured CD8+ T cells from PBMCs, collected from culture after CMV antigen stimulation. This receptor was obtained from a human donor in good health (CMV status not recorded). Some clones in this sample may be carry-over from other donors' samples. The CDR3 bases are TGCGCCAGCAGCCCGGGGACTAGCGGGGGCTATGACTACGAGCAGTACTTC. Translation: CASSPGTSGGYDYEQYF.